The TCR beta chain under discussion was sequenced for a study of human T cells and chemical hapten exposure. Overall study: Diphenylcyclopropenone doses were given weekly to the scalps of patients across the approximately 25-week study.

This clonotype was observed at least ten times. The sample's time point: patch test 3, about 24 weeks after DPC sensitization. The treatment here: therapeutic diphenylcyclopropenone sensitization with weekly scalp DPC. Unfractionated whole blood was the source from which total RNA was extracted. The library gave individual cDNA molecules unique molecular identifiers. Each CDR3 protein is one row after TCRdb ran MiXCR on the RACE reads. Of over 100,000 distinct CDR3 sequences detected, 11% appear once; the ten largest clones hold more than 2%. Source: whole blood, taken in connection with sensitization to the hapten diphenylcyclopropenone (DPC). The TCR was taken from a woman between 45 and 65 years old with alopecia areata. Some clones in this sample may be carry-over from other donors' samples.

DNA of the CDR3: TGCAGTGCTAGGGACACCCTGAGCTCCTACAATGAGCAGTTCTTC. This gives the protein CSARDTLSSYNEQFF. The rearrangement uses TRBV20-1 and TRBJ2-1, with a tentative D call TRBD1 (5 bases). CDR1 is DFQATT and CDR2 is SNEGSKA in the germline V gene (reference sequence). The CDR3 consists of 15 residues. V shed 3 bases and J shed 0 bases, with 12 bases lying between them.